The 5 T cell receptor beta chains in this list originate from one sample, sequenced in a study of response to subunit inactivated influenza vaccine. MiXCR was run by TCRdb on the RT-PCR reads, yielding one entry per CDR3 protein. The sample consists of 540,000 or so distinct CDR3 sequences, around 13% of them appearing once. The specimen was PBMCs from blood, collected 40 to 50 days after vaccination. These receptors all come from a middle-aged man who received an inactivated influenza vaccine.

The chain combines TRBV4-3 with TRBJ1-4; possibly TRBD1 for D (5 bases). V lost 0 bases, J lost 8 bases, and 16 bases lay in between. Germline assignment: CDR1 LGHNA and CDR2 YSLEER. The CDR3 is 16 residues long. In DNA form, the CDR3 reads TGCGCCAGCAGCCAAGATACCGGTTCAGGGAGGGAAAAACTGTTTTTT. This translates into CASSQDTGSGREKLFF.

For this clonotype: At one end the junction does not follow the germline gene, possibly because of a read error. The chain couples TRBV2 to TRBJ2-5; 8 nucleotides line up with TRBD1. Germline CDR1 and CDR2: SNHLY and FYNNEI. CDR3 length equals 14 residues. The CDR3 coding sequence is TGTGCCAGCAGAGAAGGACAGGGTGGTGAGACCCAGTACTTC. Translated, it gives CASREGQGGETQYF.

The table lists this clonotype with many counts. The CDR3 DNA sequence: TGCAGTGCTAGAGGCCAGAGTGTCTACAATGAGCAGTTCTTC. Amino acids: CSARGQSVYNEQFF. The V gene is TRBV20-1, the J gene TRBJ2-1; D is uncertain. Trimming stripped 1 base from V and 3 bases from J, with 10 bases between. CDR1 and CDR2 from the germline V gene are DFQATT and SNEGSKA (reference sequence). The CDR3 length is 14 residues.

The chain couples TRBV24-1 to TRBJ2-7; 7 bases match TRBD1. Germline trimming cut 6 bases from V and 2 bases from J; bases unmatched to any gene: 3. CDR3 size: 13 residues. Germline assignment: CDR1 KGHDR and CDR2 SFDVKD. The CDR3, as DNA: TGTGCCACCAGTTCGACAGGGACCTACGAGCAGTACTTC. This encodes CATSSTGTYEQYF.

This clonotype was detected a few times. The V and J genes are TRBV4-1 and TRBJ2-1; 7 bases match TRBD2. The length of the CDR3 is 17 residues. After removal of 2 bases from V and 12 bases from J, the junction contained 19 bases not matched to a gene. Germline V gene lookup returns CDR1 MGHRA and CDR2 YSYEKL. CDR3 bases: TGCGCCAGCAGCCAATCCTCCTCCCCCGCAGGGAGGGTAACGCAGTTCTTC. Its translation: CASSQSSSPAGRVTQFF.